Described below is a single T cell receptor beta chain sequence and its context. The data derive from a study of cytomegalovirus exposure and HLA in healthy donors. Study at large: About 77 million unique TCRs from HLA-typed donors made up an early data release. Most genotyped donors, approximately 81% of 398, had Caucasian-associated genetic ancestry.

Amplification used 60 Vbeta primers and 13 Jbeta primers. Profiling relied on immunoSEQ multiplex PCR, and the TCRdb table lists in-frame clones only, not all of them. This table has more than 95,000 clones, about 80% appearing once. Germline CDR1 reads MNHEY; CDR2 reads SVGAGI. This CDR3 is 14 amino acids long. Losses at the gene ends were 6 bases for V and 5 bases for J; bases not matched to a gene: 7. Material: PBMCs. This clonotype was obtained from a man aged 60 to 75 in good health and CMV-seropositive. The V gene is TRBV6-5, the J gene TRBJ1-1; 9 bases agree with TRBD1. CDR3 sequence reads: CASSLDRGLTEAFF. The CDR3 DNA is TGTGCCAGCAGCCTCGACAGGGGGTTGACTGAAGCTTTCTTT.